This T cell receptor beta chain came from a study of coeliac disease. Overall study: Each coeliac patient was active, refractory type I, or diet-controlled.

Trimming left V 0 bases short and J 6 bases short, with 9 bases between. Germline CDR1 reads LNHDA; CDR2 reads SQIVND (reference sequence). The CDR3 has 14 amino acids. General study results and limits: Intraepithelial and lamina propria fractions were not highly pure, so cross-contamination was possible. Most TRB amino acid sequences occurred in only one sample.

The data were produced by immunoSEQ multiplex PCR, yet TCRdb's version contains in-frame clones alone and is incomplete. The sample contains over 5,500 clones, roughly 60% of which appear only once. Cells were frozen in aliquots of approximately 450,000, and one aliquot per fraction was sequenced. A word on this clone: Its antigen is still unknown.

The source material was lymphocytes from the gut lamina propria. The chain uses TRBV19 and TRBJ2-1; TRBD2 might be the D (7 bases). The sequence came from a man in his sixties with celiac disease on a gluten-free diet. CDR3 DNA sequence: TGTGCCAGTAGTATAGAAGGGGGGGCCAATGAGCAGTTCTTC. This translates into CASSIEGGANEQFF.